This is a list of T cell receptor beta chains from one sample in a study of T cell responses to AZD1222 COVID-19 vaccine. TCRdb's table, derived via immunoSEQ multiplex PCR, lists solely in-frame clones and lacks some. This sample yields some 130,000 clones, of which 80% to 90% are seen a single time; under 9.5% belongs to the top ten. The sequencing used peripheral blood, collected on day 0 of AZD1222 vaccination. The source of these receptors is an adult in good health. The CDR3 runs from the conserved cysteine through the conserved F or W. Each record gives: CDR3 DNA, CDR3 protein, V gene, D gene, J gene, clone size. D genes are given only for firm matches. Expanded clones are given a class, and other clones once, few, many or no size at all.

CDR3 DNA: TGTGCCAGCAGTCGGGCTAGCGCCGCCTACGAGCAGTACTTC
CDR3 protein: CASSRASAAYEQYF
V gene: TRBV6-5
D gene: -
J gene: TRBJ2-7
clone size: -

CDR3 DNA: TGTGCCAGTAGTATCAGGAATCAGCCCCAGCATTTT
CDR3 protein: CASSIRNQPQHF
V gene: TRBV19
D gene: -
J gene: TRBJ1-5
clone size: -

CDR3 DNA: TGTGCCATCAGTGAACTTCCGGGGCCCGGGGAGCTGTTTTTT
CDR3 protein: CAISELPGPGELFF
V gene: TRBV10-3
D gene: -
J gene: TRBJ2-2
clone size: -

CDR3 DNA: TGTGCCAGCTCACCAAGCAGGGTTCAATCTGGGAATGAAAAACTGTTTTTT
CDR3 protein: CASSPSRVQSGNEKLFF
V gene: TRBV18
D gene: -
J gene: TRBJ1-4
clone size: -

CDR3 DNA: TGCAGCGGTGACGGGACTAGCTACGGCAATGAGCAGTTCTTC
CDR3 protein: CSGDGTSYGNEQFF
V gene: TRBV29-1
D gene: TRBD2
J gene: TRBJ2-1
clone size: -

CDR3 DNA: TGTGCCAGCAGCTGGTCACGCCTTATCTACGAGCAGTACTTC
CDR3 protein: CASSWSRLIYEQYF
V gene: TRBV13
D gene: -
J gene: TRBJ2-7
clone size: -

CDR3 DNA: TGTGCCAGCAGTGAAGCCCGGGGAGGGGGCGAGCAGTACTTC
CDR3 protein: CASSEARGGGEQYF
V gene: TRBV2
D gene: -
J gene: TRBJ2-7
clone size: -

CDR3 DNA: TGTGCCAGCAGCCGGGATTCCTACGAGCAGTACTTC
CDR3 protein: CASSRDSYEQYF
V gene: TRBV12-3/TRBV12-4
D gene: -
J gene: TRBJ2-7
clone size: -

CDR3 DNA: TGTGCCATCAGTGAGCTACTTACAACTAATGAAAAACTGTTTTTT
CDR3 protein: CAISELLTTNEKLFF
V gene: TRBV10-3
D gene: -
J gene: TRBJ1-4
clone size: once

CDR3 DNA: TGTGCTAGTGGTTTGGTAGGGAATCAGCCCCAGCATTTT
CDR3 protein: CASGLVGNQPQHF
V gene: TRBV12-5
D gene: -
J gene: TRBJ1-5
clone size: -

CDR3 DNA: TGTGCCAGTACCCCCCAAGGGGCCCTGGATCAGCCCCAGCATTTT
CDR3 protein: CASTPQGALDQPQHF
V gene: TRBV19
D gene: -
J gene: TRBJ1-5
clone size: -

CDR3 DNA: TGTGCCAGCTCACCAGGGACTAGGCCCGAGCAGTACTTC
CDR3 protein: CASSPGTRPEQYF
V gene: TRBV18
D gene: TRBD2
J gene: TRBJ2-7
clone size: -

CDR3 DNA: TGCGCCAGCAGTTACGACATCTCCTACGAGCAGTACTTC
CDR3 protein: CASSYDISYEQYF
V gene: TRBV10-2
D gene: -
J gene: TRBJ2-7
clone size: -

CDR3 DNA: TGTGCCAGCTCACCCCCCGGACAGGGGTATAGAGGAGGCGAGCAGTACTTC
CDR3 protein: CASSPPGQGYRGGEQYF
V gene: TRBV18
D gene: TRBD1
J gene: TRBJ2-7
clone size: -

CDR3 DNA: TGTGCCAGCAGCGCCGGGACAGGCTTAAATTCACCCCTCCACTTT
CDR3 protein: CASSAGTGLNSPLHF
V gene: TRBV9
D gene: TRBD1
J gene: TRBJ1-6
clone size: -

CDR3 DNA: TGTGCCAGCAGCCAAGAGCAGGTGCGGGGGGAGCAGTACTTC
CDR3 protein: CASSQEQVRGEQYF
V gene: TRBV3-1/TRBV3-2
D gene: TRBD2
J gene: TRBJ2-7
clone size: -

CDR3 DNA: TGTGCCAGCAGAATAGATGCGGGAGGGCCAAGATACGAGCAGTACTTC
CDR3 protein: CASRIDAGGPRYEQYF
V gene: TRBV27
D gene: TRBD2
J gene: TRBJ2-7
clone size: -

CDR3 DNA: TGTGCCAGCAGTTTTGGACGCAGCCAAGAGACCCAGTACTTC
CDR3 protein: CASSFGRSQETQYF
V gene: TRBV6-5
D gene: -
J gene: TRBJ2-5
clone size: -

CDR3 DNA: TGTGCCAGCAGCCGATTAGGGGTCGGGACTAGCGGGAGCGTTGGTGAGCAGTTCTTC
CDR3 protein: CASSRLGVGTSGSVGEQFF
V gene: TRBV11-2
D gene: TRBD2
J gene: TRBJ2-1
clone size: -

CDR3 DNA: TGTGCCAGCAGCCGACGGGTGGCGGTGAACACCGGGGAGCTGTTTTTT
CDR3 protein: CASSRRVAVNTGELFF
V gene: TRBV11-1
D gene: -
J gene: TRBJ2-2
clone size: -

CDR3 DNA: TGTGCCAGCAGCCGCCAAGCCAAGGGATACTCCTACGAGCAGTACTTC
CDR3 protein: CASSRQAKGYSYEQYF
V gene: TRBV21-1
D gene: -
J gene: TRBJ2-7
clone size: -

CDR3 DNA: TGCGCCAGCAGTGAGTCCCCGGCAGCGGGCACAGATACGCAGTATTTT
CDR3 protein: CASSESPAAGTDTQYF
V gene: TRBV10-1
D gene: -
J gene: TRBJ2-3
clone size: -

CDR3 DNA: TGTGCCTGGTCCCGGGGGCAGGGAAATCAGCCCCAGCATTTT
CDR3 protein: CAWSRGQGNQPQHF
V gene: TRBV30
D gene: -
J gene: TRBJ1-5
clone size: -

CDR3 DNA: TGTGCCAGCAGTCAGGAAGGGCACTCCTACGAGCAGTACTTC
CDR3 protein: CASSQEGHSYEQYF
V gene: TRBV6-5
D gene: -
J gene: TRBJ2-7
clone size: -

CDR3 DNA: TGTGCCAGCAGCGCAGGGGGACAGTTCACTGAAGCTTTCTTT
CDR3 protein: CASSAGGQFTEAFF
V gene: TRBV5-6
D gene: TRBD1
J gene: TRBJ1-1
clone size: -

CDR3 DNA: TGTGCCAGTAGTATCAGGGTGGGGAATCAGCCCCAGCATTTT
CDR3 protein: CASSIRVGNQPQHF
V gene: TRBV19
D gene: -
J gene: TRBJ1-5
clone size: -

CDR3 DNA: TGTGCCAGCAGTTCACCCCCAGAAACCTACGAGCAGTACTTC
CDR3 protein: CASSSPPETYEQYF
V gene: TRBV6-5
D gene: -
J gene: TRBJ2-7
clone size: few

CDR3 DNA: TGTGCCTGGGCCGGGACGGGCAATCAGCCCCAGCATTTT
CDR3 protein: CAWAGTGNQPQHF
V gene: TRBV30
D gene: -
J gene: TRBJ1-5
clone size: -

CDR3 DNA: TGTGCCAGCAGCGGAGGGGAGGGGTCCCACAATGAGCAGTTCTTC
CDR3 protein: CASSGGEGSHNEQFF
V gene: TRBV9
D gene: TRBD2
J gene: TRBJ2-1
clone size: -

CDR3 DNA: TGTGCCAGCAGACTAGCGGGGGGGCGAGATGAGCAGTACTTC
CDR3 protein: CASRLAGGRDEQYF
V gene: TRBV6-5
D gene: TRBD2
J gene: TRBJ2-7
clone size: few

CDR3 DNA: TGTGCCAGCAGCCGGGACAGCCAACCGACCGGGGAGCTGTTTTTT
CDR3 protein: CASSRDSQPTGELFF
V gene: TRBV2
D gene: TRBD1
J gene: TRBJ2-2
clone size: -

CDR3 DNA: TGTGCCAGCAGCTTCGGGGGATTGGACGAGCAGTACTTC
CDR3 protein: CASSFGGLDEQYF
V gene: TRBV3-1/TRBV3-2
D gene: -
J gene: TRBJ2-7
clone size: -

CDR3 DNA: TGTGCCAGCAGCCCGGGGGATCAGCCCCAGCATTTT
CDR3 protein: CASSPGDQPQHF
V gene: TRBV7-2
D gene: -
J gene: TRBJ1-5
clone size: once

CDR3 DNA: TGTGCCAGCAGCCATCGCGGACTCCACCAGCCCCAGCATTTT
CDR3 protein: CASSHRGLHQPQHF
V gene: TRBV3-1/TRBV3-2
D gene: -
J gene: TRBJ1-5
clone size: -

CDR3 DNA: TGTGCCAGCAGTTTAGCCCCCGGGAGCCGGACCAGGAGGTACTCCTACGAGCAGTACTTC
CDR3 protein: CASSLAPGSRTRRYSYEQYF
V gene: TRBV27
D gene: -
J gene: TRBJ2-7
clone size: -

CDR3 DNA: TGCAGCGTTGATGGCTCGGGGGCAACTGAAGCTTTCTTT
CDR3 protein: CSVDGSGATEAFF
V gene: TRBV29-1
D gene: -
J gene: TRBJ1-1
clone size: once

CDR3 DNA: TGTGCCAGCAGCCAGCGGGGCGCAGATACGCAGTATTTT
CDR3 protein: CASSQRGADTQYF
V gene: TRBV5-4
D gene: TRBD2
J gene: TRBJ2-3
clone size: -

CDR3 DNA: TGTGCCAGCAGCTTACGACCGGGGACAGACCTATACGAGCAGTACTTC
CDR3 protein: CASSLRPGTDLYEQYF
V gene: TRBV7-3
D gene: TRBD1
J gene: TRBJ2-7
clone size: -

CDR3 DNA: TGCAGTGCTAGTTTCTACAATGAGCAGTTCTTC
CDR3 protein: CSASFYNEQFF
V gene: TRBV20-1
D gene: -
J gene: TRBJ2-1
clone size: -

CDR3 DNA: TGTGCCAGCAGCTTAGGGTTAGGGAACACTGAAGCTTTCTTT
CDR3 protein: CASSLGLGNTEAFF
V gene: TRBV11-3
D gene: -
J gene: TRBJ1-1
clone size: -

CDR3 DNA: TGTGCCAGCAGTTACTTGGGCAGGGGGCGCGACACCATATATTTT
CDR3 protein: CASSYLGRGRDTIYF
V gene: TRBV6-5
D gene: TRBD1
J gene: TRBJ1-3
clone size: -

CDR3 DNA: TGTGCCAGCAGCCTCCGGGACAGGGGGAACACTGAAGCTTTCTTT
CDR3 protein: CASSLRDRGNTEAFF
V gene: TRBV9
D gene: TRBD1
J gene: TRBJ1-1
clone size: -

CDR3 DNA: TGCGCCAGCAGCTTAGGGGGGTTCGGTGATGGCTACACCTTC
CDR3 protein: CASSLGGFGDGYTF
V gene: TRBV5-1
D gene: -
J gene: TRBJ1-2
clone size: -

CDR3 DNA: TGCGCCAGCAGCCAATTCGGCCTCGGGTACAACGTCCTGACTTTC
CDR3 protein: CASSQFGLGYNVLTF
V gene: TRBV4-1
D gene: -
J gene: TRBJ2-6
clone size: -

CDR3 DNA: TGTGCCAGCAGCTTTTGGGGTAGCGGGGGTTCCAACACCGGGGAGCTGTTTTTT
CDR3 protein: CASSFWGSGGSNTGELFF
V gene: TRBV7-3
D gene: TRBD2
J gene: TRBJ2-2
clone size: -

CDR3 DNA: TGTGCCAGCAGCTTGCAGGTTCAGTCCTCCTACGAGCAGTACTTC
CDR3 protein: CASSLQVQSSYEQYF
V gene: TRBV5-8
D gene: -
J gene: TRBJ2-7
clone size: once

CDR3 DNA: TGTGCCAGCTCACCACCGGGGACTAGCGCTTACCCAAATACGCAGTATTTT
CDR3 protein: CASSPPGTSAYPNTQYF
V gene: TRBV18
D gene: TRBD2
J gene: TRBJ2-3
clone size: -

CDR3 DNA: TGTGCCAGCAGCCAAGGACTAGCGGGAGTTCTCTACAATGAGCAGTTCTTC
CDR3 protein: CASSQGLAGVLYNEQFF
V gene: TRBV3-1/TRBV3-2
D gene: TRBD2
J gene: TRBJ2-1
clone size: -

CDR3 DNA: TGTGCCAGCAGCTACGGGACGCCGGGTCGAGATGAGCAGTTCTTC
CDR3 protein: CASSYGTPGRDEQFF
V gene: TRBV5-5
D gene: -
J gene: TRBJ2-1
clone size: -

CDR3 DNA: TGCGCCAGCAGCTATGGACAAGGACGGACTGAAGCTTTCTTT
CDR3 protein: CASSYGQGRTEAFF
V gene: TRBV5-1
D gene: -
J gene: TRBJ1-1
clone size: -

CDR3 DNA: TGTGCCTGGAGTCAGGCGGGACCCAGGCGCGGCTATGGCTACACCTTC
CDR3 protein: CAWSQAGPRRGYGYTF
V gene: TRBV30
D gene: -
J gene: TRBJ1-2
clone size: -

CDR3 DNA: TGTGCCAGTACCCCGACAGTAATGAACACTGAAGCTTTCTTT
CDR3 protein: CASTPTVMNTEAFF
V gene: TRBV19
D gene: -
J gene: TRBJ1-1
clone size: -

CDR3 DNA: TGCGCCAGCAGACCGGACAGGCCCGCCGTGGGCTACACCTTC
CDR3 protein: CASRPDRPAVGYTF
V gene: TRBV4-1
D gene: TRBD1
J gene: TRBJ1-2
clone size: -

CDR3 DNA: TGCAGCGTTGAAGAGAACGGTGGACAAGAAGCTTTCTTT
CDR3 protein: CSVEENGGQEAFF
V gene: TRBV29-1
D gene: -
J gene: TRBJ1-1
clone size: -

CDR3 DNA: TGTGCCTGGAGTGTATCCAGGGGGCAAGGAAACACCATATATTTT
CDR3 protein: CAWSVSRGQGNTIYF
V gene: TRBV30
D gene: TRBD1
J gene: TRBJ1-3
clone size: -

CDR3 DNA: TGTGCCAGTAGACAACTTGGACACGGTCCCACAGATACGCAGTATTTT
CDR3 protein: CASRQLGHGPTDTQYF
V gene: TRBV19
D gene: -
J gene: TRBJ2-3
clone size: -

CDR3 DNA: TGCAGTTCAAGCGTGCTAGCGGGTAACAATGAGCAGTTCTTC
CDR3 protein: CSSSVLAGNNEQFF
V gene: TRBV29-1
D gene: TRBD2
J gene: TRBJ2-1
clone size: -

CDR3 DNA: TGCGCCAGCACCCAAACCGGTAACTCTGGGGCCAACGTCCTGACTTTC
CDR3 protein: CASTQTGNSGANVLTF
V gene: TRBV4-1
D gene: -
J gene: TRBJ2-6
clone size: -

CDR3 DNA: TGCGCCAGCAGCTTGTCAGGACTAGCGGATGGTGAGCAGTTCTTC
CDR3 protein: CASSLSGLADGEQFF
V gene: TRBV5-1
D gene: TRBD2
J gene: TRBJ2-1
clone size: -